This entry lists 10 T cell receptor beta chains sequenced from one sample in a study of response to subunit inactivated influenza vaccine. In TCRdb, the RT-PCR reads were re-called with MiXCR into one record per CDR3 protein. The sample includes approximately 570,000 distinct CDR3 sequences, about 8% of them seen just once. The sample in question was PBMCs from blood, obtained roughly 24 months after vaccination. These receptors were collected from a man aged 45-69 years who received an inactivated influenza vaccine.

The gene calls are TRBV7-2 and TRBJ1-1; TRBD1 aligns across 7 bases. CDR1 SGHTA and CDR2 FQGNSA come from the germline V gene. V trimming: 3 bases; J trimming: 8 bases; junction bases outside the gene matches: 6. The CDR3 has 13 amino acids. CDR3 sequence: CASSLDYRGEAFF. CDR3 nucleotide sequence: TGTGCCAGCAGCTTGGATTACAGGGGCGAAGCTTTCTTT.

This clonotype has only a few counts. This sequence joins TRBV6-1 and TRBJ2-5; no clear D gene. Per the germline V gene, CDR1 is MNHNS and CDR2 is SASEGT. The CDR3 has 15 residues. Between the trimmed V and J ends, which lost 6 bases and 1 base, there was a span of 15 bases. The chain's CDR3 is CASSGLTGGQETQYF. The CDR3 DNA is TGTGCCAGCAGCGGCTTAACGGGCGGCCAAGAGACCCAGTACTTC.

This clonotype was observed a handful of times. V usage is TRBV7-9 and J usage is TRBJ2-7, with 8 positions matching TRBD1. This CDR3 contains 15 residues. Germline-derived CDR1 and CDR2 are SEHNR and FQNEAQ (reference sequence). With 1 base clipped from V and 5 bases from J, the junction kept 7 bases outside the gene matches. CDR3 DNA sequence: TGTGCCAGCAGCTTAGTAACAGGGGGAAGGGACGAGCAGTACTTC. This codes for CASSLVTGGRDEQYF. The variable domain in full, completed from reference TRBV7-9 and TRBJ2-7, reads DTGVSQNPRHKITKRGQNVTFRCDPISEHNRLYWYRQTLGQGPEFLTYFQNEAQLEKSRLLSDRFSAERPKGSFSTLEIQRTEQGDSAMYLCASSLVTGGRDEQYFGPGTRLTVT.

There are a few counts of this clonotype. The junction departs from germline at one end; a sequencing error may be responsible. The chain joins TRBV5-1 to TRBJ1-1; D remains unclear. Germline-derived CDR1 and CDR2 are SGHRS and YFSETQ. This CDR3 contains 15 residues. CDR3 bases: TGCGCCAGCAGCTTGAGGGCAGGACCGAACACTGAAGTTTTCTTT. Amino acids: CASSLRAGPNTEVFF. The whole variable domain, filled in from reference TRBV5-1 and TRBJ1-1, reads KAGVTQTPRYLIKTRGQQVTLSCSPISGHRSVSWYQQTPGQGLQFLFEYFSETQRNKGNFPGRFSGRQFSNSRSEMNVSTLELGDSALYLCASSLRAGPNTEVFFGQGTRLTVV.

This clonotype was detected many times. The chain carries TRBV5-1 and TRBJ2-7, with D possibly matching TRBD1 (5 bases). Germline V gene sequence: CDR1 SGHRS, CDR2 YFSETQ. The CDR3 extends over 15 amino acids. With 1 base removed from V and 0 bases from J, the gap between germline ends came to 11 bases. In DNA form, the CDR3 reads TGCGCCAGCAGCTTGAGGCAGGGTGGCTCCTACGAGCAGTACTTC. It specifies CASSLRQGGSYEQYF.

The chain combines TRBV20-1 with TRBJ2-5, with a weak D call TRBD2 (6 bases). V was cut by 2 bases and J by 6 bases, with 16 bases left in between. The CDR3 totals 14 residues. Germline values: CDR1 DFQATT, CDR2 SNEGSKA (reference sequence). CDR3 bases: TGCAGTGCTAGACCCCCGGGGGTGGTAAAGACCCAGTACTTC. Translated, it gives CSARPPGVVKTQYF.

This clonotype was counted a few times. The chain couples TRBV14 to TRBJ2-7, with D possibly TRBD1 on 6 matching bases. V gave up 4 bases and J gave up 1 base, with 11 bases separating them. The V gene's germline CDR1 is SGHDN and CDR2 FVKESK. This CDR3 has 14 residues. CDR3 bases: TGTGCCAGCAGCCTATCGACAGGATCCTACGAGCAGTACTTC. Residues: CASSLSTGSYEQYF.

This clonotype was observed at least ten times. V gene TRBV28 combines with J gene TRBJ2-3, with TRBD2 identical over 7 bases. This CDR3 comprises 17 residues. Germline assignment: CDR1 MDHEN and CDR2 SYDVKM. The junction had 12 bases not matched to a gene; V was cut back by 6 bases and J by 0 bases. The DNA of the CDR3 is TGTGCCAGCAGGTATCCTAGCGGAACCTCTAGCACAGATACGCAGTATTTT. As protein: CASRYPSGTSSTDTQYF.

This clonotype was detected ten times or more. This chain links TRBV7-8 with TRBJ2-3; a weak D match, TRBD2 (7 bases). Trimming shortened V by 1 base and J by 4 bases, and 15 bases separated the two germline ends. Per germline, CDR1 SGHVS and CDR2 FQNEAQ. This CDR3 is 16 amino acids long. The CDR3 here is CASSLGLLGGPDTQYF. The CDR3 DNA reads TGTGCCAGCAGCTTAGGCCTTTTGGGGGGGCCAGATACGCAGTATTTT.

This clonotype was seen a handful of times. The chain recombines TRBV4-3 with TRBJ2-2; 8 bases are a match to TRBD2. Germline lookup yields CDR1 LGHNA and CDR2 YSLEER. The CDR3 contains 17 residues. The J segment lost 0 bases and the V segment lost 2 bases, leaving 5 bases of the junction unmatched. CDR3 protein: CASSQLAGLANTGELFF. The CDR3 DNA reads TGCGCCAGCAGCCAACTTGCGGGACTAGCGAACACCGGGGAGCTGTTTTTT.